These 4 T cell receptor beta chains share one sample of origin, sequenced in a study of Ad26.COV2.S vaccination and SARS-CoV-2 variants. The treatment denotes: roughly 19 received Ad26.COV2.S at low or high dose, single or two shots; 5 received placebo; per-sample allocation not given. At day 63 after the first vaccine or placebo injection, samples were drawn. Method: immunoSEQ multiplex PCR; TCRdb's copy keeps in-frame clones and lacks some. The sample has some 520,000 clones, roughly nine tenths seen once. This material consisted of peripheral blood, taken in a trial of Ad26.COV2.S vaccine versus placebo. The receptors derive from a person between 18 and 60 years old who received the Ad26.COV2.S COVID-19 vaccine or a placebo.

The rearrangement joins TRBV19 to TRBJ2-3, with unresolved D. Germline CDR1 LNHDA, CDR2 SQIVND (reference sequence). V was shortened by 3 bases and J by 8 bases, with 9 bases between the two germline ends. CDR3 length equals 12 residues. The CDR3 DNA is TGTGCCAGTAGTATTGGTTATGGTACGCAGTATTTT. Amino acid sequence: CASSIGYGTQYF.

This clone was seen a handful of times. The chain couples TRBV28 to TRBJ1-2; D unclear. There are 13 residues in the CDR3. Trimming cost V 10 bases and J 8 bases, with 20 bases left between them. CDR1 is MDHEN, CDR2 SYDVKM, per germline. CDR3 sequence: CATPTANSPGYTF. The CDR3 DNA reads as TGTGCCACCCCAACCGCAAACAGTCCCGGCTACACCTTC.

CDR3 bases: TGTGCCAGCAGTTTATCCCCTAGCTCTGGGGCCAACGTCCTGACTTTC. Its translation: CASSLSPSSGANVLTF. The V call is TRBV27, the J call TRBJ2-6; D is unclear. Germline lookup yields CDR1 MNHEY and CDR2 SMNVEV (reference sequence). V was pared by 0 bases and J by 0 bases, with 6 bases between. The CDR3 length is 16 residues.

The chain recombines TRBV12-5 with TRBJ2-2, with D perhaps matching TRBD2 (5 bases). The V end lost 5 bases, the J end lost 1 base, and 8 bases lay between the germline ends. Germline lookup yields CDR1 LGHNT and CDR2 FRNRAP. The CDR3 extends over 14 amino acids. The CDR3 DNA sequence: TGTGCTAGTGGTCCCGGGGTGAACACCGGGGAGCTGTTTTTT. Amino acids: CASGPGVNTGELFF.